Listed below are T cell receptor beta chains from one sample, sequenced in a study of esophageal squamous cell carcinoma tumors. One entry per CDR3 protein results from TCRdb running MiXCR on the 5' RACE reads. The sample includes 950 or so distinct CDR3 sequences, roughly 12% of them seen just once. The sequenced sample consisted of tumor tissue. Every receptor here comes from a man aged 45-85 years with esophageal squamous cell carcinoma. Each CDR3 is given with its conserved first and last residue. D genes are given only for firm matches. Clone size appears in some rows only: once, few, many, or a class for an expanded clone.

CASSLWGGALYEQYF	TGTGCCAGCAGCCTTTGGGGAGGGGCCCTCTACGAGCAGTACTTC	TRBD2	TRBJ2-7	15	large	TRBV7-9
CASSGMGGGETQYF	TGTGCCAGCAGCGGAATGGGCGGGGGGGAGACCCAGTACTTC	TRBD2	TRBJ2-5	14	medium-sized	TRBV7-8
CASSFGTGNTGELFF	TGTGCCAGCAGCTTCGGGACAGGGAACACCGGGGAGCTGTTTTTT	TRBD1	TRBJ2-2	15	large	TRBV5-6
CSGLGNTGELFF	TGCAGCGGGCTCGGGAACACCGGGGAGCTGTTTTTT	-	TRBJ2-2	12	-	TRBV29-1
CVSSYWTGAYEQYF	TGTGTCAGCAGTTACTGGACAGGGGCGTACGAGCAGTACTTC	TRBD1	TRBJ2-7	14	-	TRBV6-5
CASSQAPDRTGWLYEQYF	TGCGCCAGCAGCCAGGCTCCGGATAGGACAGGGTGGCTATACGAGCAGTACTTC	TRBD1	TRBJ2-7	18	large	TRBV4-1
CSVLLDSLYEQYF	TGCAGCGTTCTCTTGGACAGCCTCTACGAGCAGTACTTC	-	TRBJ2-7	13	medium-sized	TRBV29-1
CASSDSRVVHEF	TGTGCCAGCAGCGACTCTAGGGTGGTGCATGAATTT	-	TRBJ2-3	12	medium-sized	TRBV2
CASRRGQSYEQYF	TGTGCCAGCAGGAGAGGACAGTCCTACGAGCAGTACTTC	-	TRBJ2-7	13	-	TRBV2
CASSQVGYEQYF	TGTGCCAGCAGCCAAGTAGGATACGAGCAGTACTTC	-	TRBJ2-7	12	medium-sized	TRBV3-1
CASSLASVYEQYF	TGTGCCAGCAGCTTAGCGTCGGTTTACGAGCAGTACTTC	-	TRBJ2-7	13	few	TRBV7-9
CASSERVAGAYNEQFF	TGTGCCAGCAGTGAGAGGGTGGCGGGAGCCTACAATGAGCAGTTCTTC	TRBD2	TRBJ2-1	16	-	TRBV2
CASSLGPEGGGELFF	TGTGCCAGCAGCTTGGGCCCCGAGGGTGGCGGGGAGCTGTTTTTT	-	TRBJ2-2	15	large	TRBV5-5
CASSASITGERFF	TGCGCCAGCAGTGCATCCATCACCGGGGAGCGATTTTTT	-	TRBJ2-2	13	-	TRBV10-1
CASSLSGGGDTF	TGTGCCAGCAGCTTATCGGGGGGCGGCGACACCTTC	-	TRBJ1-2	12	-	TRBV5-4
CASSQDPYYGDTF	TGCGCCAGCAGCCAAGACCCGTATTATGGCGACACCTTC	-	TRBJ1-2	13	-	TRBV4-1
CASSVGDSMGYYGDTF	TGTGCCAGCAGCGTTGGAGACAGTATGGGGTACTATGGCGACACCTTC	-	TRBJ1-2	16	medium-sized	TRBV9
CSVEDHRGVTYEQYF	TGCAGCGTTGAAGATCACAGGGGGGTTACCTACGAGCAGTACTTC	TRBD1	TRBJ2-7	15	few	TRBV29-1
CATSRPYRVEAYEQYF	TGTGCCACCAGTAGGCCTTACAGGGTTGAGGCCTACGAGCAGTACTTC	-	TRBJ2-7	16	-	TRBV15
CASGRDQETQYF	TGTGCCAGCGGCCGGGACCAAGAGACCCAGTACTTC	-	TRBJ2-5	12	medium-sized	TRBV28
CASSLDRGIPNYGDTF	TGTGCCAGCAGTCTCGACAGGGGAATACCTAACTATGGCGACACCTTC	TRBD1	TRBJ1-2	16	medium-sized	TRBV12-3/TRBV12-4
CASSPMQREQREQYF	TGTGCCAGCTCACCAATGCAGCGGGAGCAACGCGAGCAGTACTTC	TRBD2	TRBJ2-7	15	medium-sized	TRBV18
CASSTQSEAFF	TGCGCCAGCAGCACGCAGAGTGAAGCTTTCTTT	-	TRBJ1-1	11	large	TRBV5-1
CASSTTTGPRQFF	TGTGCCAGTAGTACCACGACAGGTCCCCGGCAGTTCTTC	-	TRBJ2-1	13	medium-sized	TRBV19